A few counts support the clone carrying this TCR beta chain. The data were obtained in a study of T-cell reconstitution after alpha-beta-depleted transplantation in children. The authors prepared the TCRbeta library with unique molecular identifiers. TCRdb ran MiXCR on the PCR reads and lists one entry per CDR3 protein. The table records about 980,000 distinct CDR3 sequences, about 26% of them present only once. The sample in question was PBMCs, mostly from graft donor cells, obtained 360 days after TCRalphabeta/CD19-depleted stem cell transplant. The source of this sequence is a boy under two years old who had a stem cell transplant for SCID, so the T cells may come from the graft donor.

The CDR3 protein is CASSYSGVQETQYF. In DNA form, the CDR3 reads TGTGCCAGCAGTTACTCGGGTGTCCAAGAGACCCAGTACTTC. V is TRBV6-5 and J is TRBJ2-5, with D hard to call. Germline lookup yields CDR1 MNHEY and CDR2 SVGAGI. The CDR3 spans 14 residues. V gave up 0 bases and J gave up 1 base, with 6 bases separating them.